This T cell receptor beta chain was retrieved from a study of early T cells in non-severe SARS-CoV-2 infection. Study-wide context: Bulk RNA isolated from unsorted whole blood underwent sequencing; chains were not paired.

This clonotype was found many times. Individual cDNA molecules received unique molecular identifiers. TCRdb re-analysed the 5' RACE reads in MiXCR, keeping a single row per CDR3 protein. Of more than 45,000 distinct CDR3 sequences in the sample, roughly 5.5% were seen once. Sequencing used whole blood. The TCR originated in an adult who was a healthcare worker with PCR-confirmed SARS-CoV-2 infection or an uninfected control (not recorded which).

The CDR3 DNA reads as TGTGCCAGTAGTATACTTCTCCTGGGACTAGCGGGAAGGGAGCAGTTCTTC. Its protein is CASSILLLGLAGREQFF. The J gene is TRBJ2-1, the V gene TRBV19; 13 positions match TRBD2. Germline CDR1 reads LNHDA; CDR2 reads SQIVND (reference sequence). Trimming removed 2 bases from V and 10 bases from J; junction bases left unmatched: 11. The CDR3 sequence is 17 residues long.